These T cell receptor beta chains were read from a single sample in a study of blood T cell repertoires in COVID-19. Method: immunoSEQ multiplex PCR; TCRdb's copy keeps in-frame clones and lacks some. The sample has almost 400,000 clones; 88% are singletons. Source material: PBMCs or T cells enriched from blood (not recorded which). The source of these receptors is a woman aged 25 to 39 with acute COVID-19. Both conserved end residues are part of each CDR3. The order of the fields is clone size, V gene, CDR3 length, J gene, D gene, CDR3 DNA, CDR3 protein. D genes are given only for firm matches. A clone size is listed for some rows: how often the clone was seen (once, few, many), or a class if it is expanded.

.	TRBV7-2	15	TRBJ2-7	.	TGTGCCAGCAGCTTAATGGGAGAGCTGTCCCGCGAGCAGTACTTC	CASSLMGELSREQYF
few	TRBV6-4	16	TRBJ2-1	TRBD2	TGTGCCAGCAGTGACTCTAGCGGGGGGGCTAGCAATGAGCAGTTCTTC	CASSDSSGGASNEQFF
.	TRBV5-4	13	TRBJ1-2	TRBD1	TGTGCCAGCAGGCCTTGGACAGGGTCGAGCTACACCTTC	CASRPWTGSSYTF
.	TRBV2	17	TRBJ1-2	.	TGTGCCAGCAGTGAAGGTGGCCTGACGTCAGGGGACTATGGCTACACCTTC	CASSEGGLTSGDYGYTF
.	TRBV28	15	TRBJ1-5	.	TGTGCCAGCAGGGGAGGGGGGGCCCCCAGGGAGCCCCAGCATTTT	CASRGGGAPREPQHF
.	TRBV3-1/TRBV3-2	18	TRBJ1-1	TRBD1	TGTGCCAGCAGCCCACCGGGACAGGGGGCGTTTGGGGACACTGAAGCTTTCTTT	CASSPPGQGAFGDTEAFF
.	TRBV7-9	12	TRBJ2-7	.	TGTGCCAGCAGCTCCACATCGTACGAGCAGTACTTC	CASSSTSYEQYF
once	TRBV30	13	TRBJ1-2	.	TGTGCCTGGGCCGCGACCGGGAGGTATGGCTACACCTTC	CAWAATGRYGYTF
.	TRBV7-6	16	TRBJ1-1	.	TGTGCCAGCAGCTTAGGGCCTATACAGGGGAACACTGAAGCTTTCTTT	CASSLGPIQGNTEAFF
.	TRBV6-6	14	TRBJ1-1	.	TGTGCCAGCAGTTACTATCGGGAGGGCACTGAAGCTTTCTTT	CASSYYREGTEAFF
few	TRBV5-5	15	TRBJ1-6	TRBD1	TGTGCCAGCAGCGTGGACAGGGCTGAAAATTCACCCCTCCACTTT	CASSVDRAENSPLHF
.	TRBV18	15	TRBJ2-1	TRBD1	TGTGCCAGCTCACCGTACCGACAGGGGCTGGTTGAGCAGTTCTTC	CASSPYRQGLVEQFF
.	TRBV5-1	14	TRBJ1-1	TRBD1	TGCGCCAGCAGCTTGGACGACAGGGCCTGGAAAGCTTTCTTT	CASSLDDRAWKAFF
.	TRBV2	16	TRBJ2-1	TRBD2	TGTGCCAGCACCCGAAGCCAGGCTAGCGGTTTAAATGAGCAGTTCTTC	CASTRSQASGLNEQFF
.	TRBV7-6	15	TRBJ2-3	.	TGTGCCAGCAGCTTATTTGAGAGTACCACAGATACGCAGTATTTT	CASSLFESTTDTQYF
.	TRBV24-1	16	TRBJ1-6	TRBD1	TGTGCCACCAGCAGGGACAGGGGTTCGAGGAGTTCACCCCTCCACTTT	CATSRDRGSRSSPLHF
.	TRBV7-9	15	TRBJ1-1	TRBD1	TGTGCCAGCAGCTTAGAGGGGGCGGTGAACACTGAAGCTTTCTTT	CASSLEGAVNTEAFF
.	TRBV7-9	13	TRBJ1-2	.	TGTGCCAGCAGCTTAGACACTTGGGAGAGCTACACCTTC	CASSLDTWESYTF
.	TRBV4-2	14	TRBJ2-7	.	TGTGCCAGCAGCCAAGTCGCAGGCCACTACGAGCAGTACTTC	CASSQVAGHYEQYF
few	TRBV18	16	TRBJ1-3	TRBD1	TGTGCCAGCTCACCGCTAGGGACAGGCCCTGGAAACACCATATATTTT	CASSPLGTGPGNTIYF
.	TRBV11-1	15	TRBJ2-7	.	TGTGCCAGCAGCCACACGCGAATAGCGCTCCCTCGACAGTACTTC	CASSHTRIALPRQYF
few	TRBV5-6	13	TRBJ2-2	.	TGTGCCAGCAGCTGGAGGGACACCGGGGAGCTGTTTTTT	CASSWRDTGELFF
.	TRBV7-6	11	TRBJ2-7	.	TGTGCCAGCAGCTTGGTCAACGGTGTCGAGTTC	CASSLVNGVEF
once	TRBV5-1	15	TRBJ2-7	TRBD2	TGCGCCAGCAGCTTGGGAGCGGGGGCGGCCTACGAGCAGTACTTC	CASSLGAGAAYEQYF
.	TRBV19	15	TRBJ2-1	.	TGTGCCAGTAGTATAAGCAGGGGTGGAGACAATGAGCAGTTCTTC	CASSISRGGDNEQFF
.	TRBV19	15	TRBJ1-5	.	TGTGCCAGTAACCCCGGCGGGGGGCGAAATCAGCCCCAGCATTTT	CASNPGGGRNQPQHF
.	TRBV2	14	TRBJ1-3	.	TGTGCCAGCAGTGAGATTGGGAGGAGGGACACCATATATTTT	CASSEIGRRDTIYF
.	TRBV3-1/TRBV3-2	14	TRBJ2-7	TRBD1	TGTGCCAGCAGCCAATCCGGGACAGGGGGCGAGCAGTACTTC	CASSQSGTGGEQYF
.	TRBV18	14	TRBJ1-5	.	TGTGCCAGCTCGCCTCAGGGAGGTGATCAGCCCCAGCATTTT	CASSPQGGDQPQHF
.	TRBV24-1	16	TRBJ1-5	TRBD1	TGTGCCACCAGTGATAGGGGACAGGGTGAGTTTCAGCCCCAGCATTTT	CATSDRGQGEFQPQHF
.	TRBV7-8	15	TRBJ1-4	.	TGTGCCAGCAGCCCAACAGGGCCCTTTAATGAAAAACTGTTTTTT	CASSPTGPFNEKLFF
.	TRBV4-3	15	TRBJ1-1	.	TGCGCCAGCAGCCAAAGTTTAGTAAAATCCACTGAAGCTTTCTTT	CASSQSLVKSTEAFF
.	TRBV6-5	15	TRBJ2-5	TRBD2	TGTGCCAGCAGGAGACTAGCGGGGGAGGCGGAGACCCAGTACTTC	CASRRLAGEAETQYF
few	TRBV6-2/TRBV6-3	15	TRBJ1-2	TRBD1	TGTGCCAGCAGTTACTCGAAACAGGGGGCCTATGGCTACACCTTC	CASSYSKQGAYGYTF
.	TRBV3-1/TRBV3-2	16	TRBJ2-4	.	TGTGCCAGCAGTGATGGACAGACCCTAGCCAAAAACATTCAGTACTTC	CASSDGQTLAKNIQYF
.	TRBV24-1	13	TRBJ1-5	TRBD1	TGTGCCACCAGTGACCGGGGACAGCAGCCCCAGCATTTT	CATSDRGQQPQHF
.	TRBV12-3/TRBV12-4	13	TRBJ1-5	.	TGTGCCAGCAGTTTAGGACAAAATCAGCCCCAGCATTTT	CASSLGQNQPQHF
.	TRBV10-1	16	TRBJ2-1	.	TGCGCCAGCAGTGAGTCAGGGGGTCTGTTGGAAAATGAGCAGTTCTTC	CASSESGGLLENEQFF
.	TRBV29-1	17	TRBJ1-1	TRBD1	TGCAGCGTATTGTTGGGGGCAGGGGGCGCGAGGGACACTGAAGCTTTCTTT	CSVLLGAGGARDTEAFF
once	TRBV18	14	TRBJ2-7	.	TGTGCCAGCTCACCACCATCGGGGGCCTACGAGCAGTACTTC	CASSPPSGAYEQYF
.	TRBV5-1	15	TRBJ2-1	.	TGCGCCAGCAGCCCCGGCGGGGCGGGTGATAATGAGCAGTTCTTC	CASSPGGAGDNEQFF
few	TRBV1	19	TRBJ1-4	.	TGCACCAGCAGCCAAGGGACAGGGACTTCATGTGCAACTAATGAAAAACTGTTTTTT	CTSSQGTGTSCATNEKLFF
.	TRBV5-1	16	TRBJ2-2	TRBD1	TGCGCCAGCAGCGTCATGACAGGGGAGTTCACCGGGGAGCTGTTTTTT	CASSVMTGEFTGELFF
.	TRBV12-3/TRBV12-4	13	TRBJ1-1	.	TGTGCCAGCAAGCTGACCCGGGGCACTGAAGCTTTCTTT	CASKLTRGTEAFF
.	TRBV27	18	TRBJ1-4	TRBD1	TGTGCCAGCAGCCTCGAGGCCCAACAGGGGGCAACTAATGAAAAACTGTTTTTT	CASSLEAQQGATNEKLFF